These T cell receptor beta chains were read from a single sample in a study of cytomegalovirus exposure and HLA in healthy donors. The assay was immunoSEQ multiplex PCR, and TCRdb's table has in-frame clones only and misses some. Here the sample spans fewer than 250,000 clones, around nine tenths being singletons. Sequenced input: PBMCs. The receptors shown here come from a man between 18 and 35 years old in good health and CMV-seronegative. Each CDR3 is given with its conserved first and last residue. D genes are given only for firm matches. Clone size is not always given. Where it is, it says once, few, many or a class for expanded clones.

>TRBD1|TRBJ2-1|TRBV6-1|-
TGTGCCAGCAGTGAAGCGACAGGGGGGAATGAGCAGTTCTTC
CASSEATGGNEQFF
>-|TRBJ2-7|TRBV7-9|-
TGTGCCAGCAGCTTAGTAACGCGGTCCTACGAGCAGTACTTC
CASSLVTRSYEQYF
>TRBD1|TRBJ1-5|TRBV5-6|-
TGTGCCAGCAGGTTATTGAGGGACAGGGACCAGCCCCAGCATTTT
CASRLLRDRDQPQHF
>-|TRBJ2-5|TRBV7-3|-
TGTGCCAGCAGCTTAACAGCGTACCAAGAGACCCAGTACTTC
CASSLTAYQETQYF
>-|TRBJ2-3|TRBV7-9|-
TGTGCCAGCAGCTCCGCGGGCGGCGATACGCAGTATTTT
CASSSAGGDTQYF
>TRBD1|TRBJ2-6|TRBV5-4|-
TGTGCCAGCAGCTTGGGGGACAGGGGGCCTGGGGCCAACGTCCTGACTTTC
CASSLGDRGPGANVLTF
>TRBD1|TRBJ1-6|TRBV10-1|-
TGCGCCAGCAGTGAATCCCGGACAGGCAATTCACCCCTCCACTTT
CASSESRTGNSPLHF
>TRBD1|TRBJ1-4|TRBV10-2|once
TGCGCCAGCAGTACCGGGACAGGGATGTCAACTAATGAAAAACTGTTTTTT
CASSTGTGMSTNEKLFF
>-|TRBJ1-6|TRBV4-1|-
TGCGCCAGCAGCCAGGTCCGCGGGCCACATAATTCACCCCTCCACTTT
CASSQVRGPHNSPLHF
>-|TRBJ1-4|TRBV4-3|-
TGCGCCAGCAGCTTGCGGGACGGAACTAATGAAAAACTGTTTTTT
CASSLRDGTNEKLFF
>TRBD2|TRBJ2-3|TRBV29-1|-
TGCAGCATAGCGGGAGGGGACTCTAGCACAGATACGCAGTATTTT
CSIAGGDSSTDTQYF
>TRBD1|TRBJ1-1|TRBV7-6|once
TGTGCCAGCAGCTTGTCTAGGGGGCCCACTGAAGCTTTCTTT
CASSLSRGPTEAFF
>TRBD2|TRBJ2-7|TRBV5-4|-
TGTGCCAGCAGCTTGGAGTCTAGCGGGACCTACGAGCAGTACTTC
CASSLESSGTYEQYF
>-|TRBJ1-2|TRBV4-1|-
TGCGCCAGCAGCCAAGGGGGGGGGCTGATCTATGGCTACACCTTC
CASSQGGGLIYGYTF
>-|TRBJ1-4|TRBV30|-
TGTGCCTGGAGTGTACCGGGGTTCGGTGAAAAACTGTTTTTT
CAWSVPGFGEKLFF
>-|TRBJ1-2|TRBV15|-
TGTGCCACCAGCAGAGGGGGCAGGGATGGCTACACCTTC
CATSRGGRDGYTF
>-|TRBJ2-6|TRBV15|-
TGTGCCGGCGAGCGAGGGGCCAACGTCCTGACTTTC
CAGERGANVLTF
>-|TRBJ1-2|TRBV7-9|-
TGTGCCAGCAGCCCCGACACGTATGGCTACACCTTC
CASSPDTYGYTF
>-|TRBJ1-2|TRBV5-1|-
TGCGCCAGCAGAAAACTCGGACAGTCTAACTATGGCTACACCTTC
CASRKLGQSNYGYTF
>TRBD2|TRBJ2-3|TRBV6-4|few
TGTGCCAGCAGTGCTGTAGCGGGCACGAATACGCAGTATTTT
CASSAVAGTNTQYF
>-|TRBJ2-1|TRBV10-3|-
TGTGCCATCAGTGGGGACACTAACTACAATGAGCAGTTCTTC
CAISGDTNYNEQFF
>TRBD2|TRBJ2-7|TRBV11-2|-
TGTGCCAGCAGCTTAGATAGGAGCGGGAGTTCGTACGAGCAGTACTTC
CASSLDRSGSSYEQYF
>TRBD2|TRBJ2-3|TRBV4-1|-
TGCGCCAGCAGCCCAGTTGTGGCGGGAGTGGCAGATACGCAGTATTTT
CASSPVVAGVADTQYF
>TRBD2|TRBJ2-7|TRBV2|-
TGTGCCAGCAGGGGGACTAGCGGAAACTACGAGCAGTACTTC
CASRGTSGNYEQYF
>TRBD2|TRBJ2-7|TRBV5-6|-
TGTGCCAGCAGCCCCATAGCGGGGGGGGACCCCTACGAGCAGTACTTC
CASSPIAGGDPYEQYF
>TRBD1|TRBJ2-5|TRBV7-8|-
TGTGCCAGCAGCTTAATGGGACAGGGAGTGGAGACCCAGTACTTC
CASSLMGQGVETQYF
>-|TRBJ1-3|TRBV28|once
TGTGCCAGCAGTTACGAAAGAGCGGGGAACACCATATATTTT
CASSYERAGNTIYF
>-|TRBJ1-5|TRBV6-1|-
TGTGCCAGCCCTGAGGCAGGGAAGGGTCAGCCCCAGCATTTT
CASPEAGKGQPQHF
>TRBD1|TRBJ2-7|TRBV11-2|-
TGTGCCAGCAGCTTAGTCAGGGGGCGTGAGCAGTACTTC
CASSLVRGREQYF
>-|TRBJ2-5|TRBV7-3|-
TGTGCCAGCAGCTTAAACGCGGGAGAGACCCAGTACTTC
CASSLNAGETQYF
>TRBD1|TRBJ2-1|TRBV27|-
TGTGCCAGTTCTACAGGGGGCCACAATGAGCAGTTCTTC
CASSTGGHNEQFF
>-|TRBJ1-2|TRBV12-5|-
TGTGCTAGTGGTTTGGTAATCGGGGGGTCTAACTATGGCTACACCTTC
CASGLVIGGSNYGYTF
>-|TRBJ2-7|TRBV11-2|-
TGTGCCAGCAGCTTGCGGTACGAGCAGTACTTC
CASSLRYEQYF
>TRBD2|TRBJ2-2|TRBV7-6|-
TGTGCCAGCAGCTTCTCCCGTTACCAGCGGGGGGTCACCGGGGAGCTGTTTTTT
CASSFSRYQRGVTGELFF
>TRBD1|TRBJ2-1|TRBV5-6|-
TGTGCCAGCAGCCCCTATCCCGGGACAGGGGATGACAATGAGCAGTTCTTC
CASSPYPGTGDDNEQFF